The clone carrying this T cell receptor beta chain was counted between two and nine times. Its antigen is undetermined. These data originate in a study of blood T cells in healthy people across ages. Study-level points and caveats: Naive T cell percentage by flow cytometry tracked strongly with beta diversity.

Trimming pared 5 bases from V and 6 bases from J, leaving 15 bases between. The CDR3 sequence is 14 residues long. Germline CDR1 reads SGHTA; CDR2 reads FQGNSA. PCR was performed a second time for about 6 to 12 cycles using a sample-barcoded 5' primer and a J-beta primer mix. TCRdb called the 5' RACE reads again in MiXCR, with one record for every CDR3 protein. The sample holds some 760,000 distinct CDR3 sequences, around 25% seen once. These data also featured in a second study, about T cells of mothers and their children. That work adds: Nine systemically healthy Caucasian donors: three mothers, six children.

Sequenced sample: blood. The sequence was collected from a boy between 10 and 17 years old in good health. The chain is built from TRBV7-2 and TRBJ2-3, with D possibly matching TRBD2 (6 bases). This CDR3 is CASSILGGVDTQYF. The CDR3 DNA is TGTGCCAGCAGCATTCTTGGCGGGGTGGATACGCAGTATTTT.